Listed below are T cell receptor beta chains from one sample, sequenced in a study of T-cell reconstitution after alpha-beta-depleted transplantation in children. TCRdb re-called the PCR reads with MiXCR, one entry per CDR3 protein. Of 260,000 or so distinct CDR3 sequences in the sample, around 11% were seen once. Source: PBMCs from the stem cell graft donor, taken from the stem cell graft. These receptors all come from a human donor who donated a stem cell graft to a child with acute lymphoblastic leukemia. Each CDR3 is given with its conserved first and last residue. The D gene is left open where the match is weak. Clone size appears in some rows only: once, few, many, or a class for an expanded clone.

TRBV6-5,TRBJ2-3,.,many,TGTGCCAGCTCGGCCCAGAGCACAGATACGCAGTATTTT,CASSAQSTDTQYF
TRBV7-2,TRBJ1-1,TRBD1,.,TGTGCCAGCAGCCGCCAATCAGGGGGCGGCACTGAAGCTTTCTTT,CASSRQSGGGTEAFF
TRBV6-1,TRBJ2-1,.,few,TGTGCCAGCAGCCAAGAACTAGGCACCCTCTCCTACAATGAGCAGTTCTTC,CASSQELGTLSYNEQFF
TRBV12-3/TRBV12-4,TRBJ2-1,TRBD1,many,TGTGCCAGCAGACAGGGGGCTGGCAATGAGCAGTTCTTC,CASRQGAGNEQFF
TRBV9,TRBJ1-2,.,many,TGTGCCAGCAGCGCCCTGGGGGGACTCTATGGCTACACCTTC,CASSALGGLYGYTF
TRBV7-2,TRBJ2-3,TRBD2,many,TGTGCCAGCAGCTTAAGGACTAGCGGGAGAGATACGCAGTATTTT,CASSLRTSGRDTQYF
TRBV15,TRBJ2-2,TRBD2,many,TGTGCCACCAGCAGAGTGGGACTAGCGGCGAACACCGGGGAGCTGTTTTTT,CATSRVGLAANTGELFF
TRBV6-5,TRBJ1-1,TRBD1,many,TGTGCCAGCAGTTACAGTGGACAGGGGCACGAAGCTTTCTTT,CASSYSGQGHEAFF
TRBV6-2/TRBV6-3,TRBJ1-5,.,once,TGTGCCAGCAGTCAGGATCCTTCCCAGCCCCAGCATTTT,CASSQDPSQPQHF
TRBV27,TRBJ1-6,.,.,TGTGCCAGCAGAGCTCCGTTCAGCCCCTATAATTCACCCCTCCACTTT,CASRAPFSPYNSPLHF
TRBV7-2,TRBJ2-1,TRBD2,.,TGTGCCAGCAGCTTAGAAGCACTAGCGGGAAACAATGAGCAGTTCTTC,CASSLEALAGNNEQFF
TRBV20-1,TRBJ2-1,.,many,TGCAGTGCGATCTTGGGGAGAGCCATGATCTTC,CSAILGRAMIF
TRBV12-3/TRBV12-4,TRBJ2-5,TRBD1,many,TGTGCCAGCAGGCCGACAGGGAAAGAGACCCAGTACTTC,CASRPTGKETQYF
TRBV20-1,TRBJ2-1,.,many,TGCAGTGCTAGACCGATCTACAATGAGCAGTTCTTC,CSARPIYNEQFF
TRBV19,TRBJ1-5,.,.,TGTGCCAGTACTCTCAAGTGGGACCCGGGTCAGCCCCAGCATTTT,CASTLKWDPGQPQHF
TRBV28,TRBJ1-2,.,many,TGTGCCAGCAGTCGGGGGGGCTACACCTTC,CASSRGGYTF
TRBV20-1,TRBJ2-5,TRBD1,many,TGCAGTGCTCCCCGGACAGGGGCCCAAGAGACCCAGTACTTC,CSAPRTGAQETQYF
TRBV4-1,TRBJ2-5,TRBD1,.,TGCGCCAGCAGCCAAGCCGTGGGACAGGGAGGGGAGACCCAGTACTTC,CASSQAVGQGGETQYF
TRBV24-1,TRBJ2-5,TRBD1,many,TGTGCCACCCGGGGACAGGGCTTTGAGACCCAGTACTTC,CATRGQGFETQYF
TRBV29-1,TRBJ1-6,.,many,TGCAGCGTCTCGGACGGGGATAATTCACCCCTCCACTTT,CSVSDGDNSPLHF
TRBV10-3,TRBJ2-3,TRBD1,many,TGTGCCATCAGTGCCACCGGGACAGGGGTTCAAGATACGCAGTATTTT,CAISATGTGVQDTQYF
TRBV6-1,TRBJ2-7,.,many,TGTGCCAGCAGGGAGACCGAACGGGTTTCCTACGAGCAGTACTTC,CASRETERVSYEQYF
TRBV3-1,TRBJ1-5,.,many,TGTGCCAGCAGTTACTCCAGGGAGACGCCCCAGCATTTT,CASSYSRETPQHF
TRBV19,TRBJ1-5,TRBD1,many,TGTGCCAGTAGTGACAGGGGGCCCTATAGCAATCAGCCCCAGCATTTT,CASSDRGPYSNQPQHF
TRBV14,TRBJ2-1,TRBD2,few,TGTGCCACGGCCCAGCGGGAGGTCAGCAATGAGCAGTTCTTC,CATAQREVSNEQFF
TRBV10-3,TRBJ1-2,.,many,TGTGCCATCAGAGGAGGGCCCGGGGGCTACACCTTC,CAIRGGPGGYTF
TRBV6-1,TRBJ1-1,TRBD1,many,TGTGCCAGCAGTCGAGGACAGGGGTATATGAACACTGAAGCTTTCTTT,CASSRGQGYMNTEAFF
TRBV3-1,TRBJ2-1,TRBD1,.,TGTGCCAGCAGCCCCCGACAGGGGCACAATGAGCAGTTCTTC,CASSPRQGHNEQFF
TRBV6-2/TRBV6-3,TRBJ1-5,.,many,TGTGCCAGCAGCCCCCAGGGACGGAGGCAGCCCCAGCATTTT,CASSPQGRRQPQHF